This T cell receptor beta chain was identified in a study of blood T cell repertoires in COVID-19. Trimming shortened V by 4 bases and J by 4 bases, and 7 bases separated the two germline ends. The CDR3 has 12 amino acids. While infection was still active, Seattle patients were enrolled and then followed longitudinally. Libraries were prepared by immunoSEQ multiplex PCR; TCRdb keeps only in-frame clonotypes and omits some of them. The data show 150,000 or so clones, about 80% seen once. Sequencing used peripheral blood. This clonotype was obtained from a woman in her sixties with COVID-19, enrolled during active disease. The V call is TRBV12-3 or TRBV12-4, the J call TRBJ2-5, with D unclear. For the CDR3, the DNA is TGTGCCAGCAGTTCCCGTAGAGAGACCCAGTACTTC. Translated, it gives CASSSRRETQYF.